A selection of T cell receptor beta chains follows, all from one sample in a study of siplizumab effects on memory and regulatory T cells. Clones were read by immunoSEQ multiplex PCR, and TCRdb kept only the in-frame ones, dropping some. Among approximately 100,000 clones, about 90% were seen once, and the ten largest hold around 12%. The sequenced material came from non-Treg CD4+ T cells sorted from blood. These TCRs come from a human donor in good health. CDR3s include the opening cysteine and the closing phenylalanine or tryptophan. Each record gives: clone size, V gene, J gene, D gene, CDR3 DNA, CDR3 protein. The D gene is left open where the match is weak. Clone size is stated in some rows and not others, as once, few, many or a class when expanded.

clone size: NA; V gene: TRBV7-9; J gene: TRBJ1-5; D gene: NA; CDR3 DNA: TGTGCCAGCAGCATAACAGGGAAAGGGAGTAATCAGCCCCAGCATTTT; CDR3 protein: CASSITGKGSNQPQHF
clone size: NA; V gene: TRBV5-5; J gene: TRBJ2-2; D gene: TRBD2; CDR3 DNA: TGTGCCAGCAGCAAACACGGGGGGTCGAACACCGGGGAGCTGTTTTTT; CDR3 protein: CASSKHGGSNTGELFF
clone size: NA; V gene: TRBV29-1; J gene: TRBJ2-7; D gene: NA; CDR3 DNA: TGCAGCGTTGAAAGCAGCTACGAGCAGTACTTC; CDR3 protein: CSVESSYEQYF
clone size: once; V gene: TRBV4-1; J gene: TRBJ1-2; D gene: NA; CDR3 DNA: TGCGCCAGCAGCCAAGGACTCGGGGGCCCTCGCTATGGCTACACCTTC; CDR3 protein: CASSQGLGGPRYGYTF
clone size: once; V gene: TRBV11-2; J gene: TRBJ1-5; D gene: TRBD1; CDR3 DNA: TGTGCCAGCAGCCCCGGACAGGTTTCGAATCAGCCCCAGCATTTT; CDR3 protein: CASSPGQVSNQPQHF
clone size: NA; V gene: TRBV2; J gene: TRBJ2-3; D gene: TRBD2; CDR3 DNA: TGTGCCAGCAGTGAAGCCCGGACTAGGGGCCGTGATACGCAGTATTTT; CDR3 protein: CASSEARTRGRDTQYF
clone size: NA; V gene: TRBV10-3; J gene: TRBJ1-1; D gene: TRBD1; CDR3 DNA: TGTGCCATCAGCGTTCAGGGGGGCACTGAAGCTTTCTTT; CDR3 protein: CAISVQGGTEAFF
clone size: NA; V gene: TRBV6-1; J gene: TRBJ2-6; D gene: NA; CDR3 DNA: TGTGCCAGCAGCGAACAGGTCTCTGGGGCCAACGTCCTGACTTTC; CDR3 protein: CASSEQVSGANVLTF
clone size: NA; V gene: TRBV7-9; J gene: TRBJ2-3; D gene: TRBD2; CDR3 DNA: TGTGCCAGCAGCAAAACAGCGGGAGATACAGATACGCAGTATTTT; CDR3 protein: CASSKTAGDTDTQYF
clone size: NA; V gene: TRBV7-3; J gene: TRBJ1-5; D gene: NA; CDR3 DNA: TGTGCCAGCAGCTTGCAGTACAATCAGCCCCAGCATTTT; CDR3 protein: CASSLQYNQPQHF
clone size: NA; V gene: TRBV7-9; J gene: TRBJ2-3; D gene: TRBD2; CDR3 DNA: TGTGCCAGCAGCATTAGCGGGAGCACAGATACGCAGTATTTT; CDR3 protein: CASSISGSTDTQYF
clone size: few; V gene: TRBV28; J gene: TRBJ1-5; D gene: TRBD1; CDR3 DNA: TGTGCCAGCAGTGACAGGGAAGGTCAGCCCCAGCATTTT; CDR3 protein: CASSDREGQPQHF
clone size: NA; V gene: TRBV5-6; J gene: TRBJ2-7; D gene: TRBD2; CDR3 DNA: TGTGCCAGCAGCTTGATTAGCGGGACGGTTCTGAGCTACGAGCAGTACTTC; CDR3 protein: CASSLISGTVLSYEQYF
clone size: NA; V gene: TRBV5-1; J gene: TRBJ2-5; D gene: TRBD2; CDR3 DNA: TGCGCCAGCAGCGGGAGCGGGACCAAGGGGGAGACCCAGTACTTC; CDR3 protein: CASSGSGTKGETQYF
clone size: NA; V gene: TRBV30; J gene: TRBJ1-5; D gene: NA; CDR3 DNA: TGTGCCTTTCGGCCGGGGGTCAATCAGCCCCAGCATTTT; CDR3 protein: CAFRPGVNQPQHF
clone size: NA; V gene: TRBV6-1; J gene: TRBJ2-7; D gene: NA; CDR3 DNA: TGTGCCAGTGGGAGCAACTCCAATACCTACGAGCAGTACTTC; CDR3 protein: CASGSNSNTYEQYF
clone size: NA; V gene: TRBV7-9; J gene: TRBJ2-5; D gene: TRBD2; CDR3 DNA: TGTGCCAGCAGCTTAGCCCTTCTAGCGGGAGACGCAGAGACCCAGTACTTC; CDR3 protein: CASSLALLAGDAETQYF
clone size: NA; V gene: TRBV7-2; J gene: TRBJ2-1; D gene: NA; CDR3 DNA: TGTGCCAGCAGCTTAGTCTCCGGCTATGAGCAGTTCTTC; CDR3 protein: CASSLVSGYEQFF
clone size: NA; V gene: TRBV27; J gene: TRBJ2-6; D gene: TRBD1; CDR3 DNA: TGTGCCAGCAGGAAATGGACAGGGTCTAGCTCTGGGGCCAACGTCCTGACTTTC; CDR3 protein: CASRKWTGSSSGANVLTF
clone size: NA; V gene: TRBV15; J gene: TRBJ2-1; D gene: TRBD1; CDR3 DNA: TGTGCCACCAGCTCCCACAGGGGGCGCACGGGTGAGCAGTTCTTC; CDR3 protein: CATSSHRGRTGEQFF